This T cell receptor beta chain was documented in a study of blood T cell repertoires in COVID-19. Across the study: Collection of acute and convalescent COVID-19 samples took place in the United States, Italy and Spain. PBMCs, B-cell-depleted T cells, or T cells were the source of the cDNA or gDNA that made up the material.

Source study methods: Reference gene primer amplification yielded estimated nucleated cell counts. Libraries were prepared by immunoSEQ multiplex PCR; TCRdb keeps only in-frame clonotypes and omits some of them. The V and J calls and clone size come from that table; D and trimming were worked out from the DNA. The sample shows approximately 93,000 clones, about 90% of them seen only once. This sequence was found in a human donor in a cohort sampled during active COVID-19. Material: peripheral blood.

CDR3 residues: CASSADKNEQFF. The DNA of the CDR3 is TGCGCCAGCAGCGCGGATAAGAATGAGCAGTTCTTC. V usage is TRBV10-2 and J usage is TRBJ2-1; D remains ambiguous. The CDR3 runs 12 residues. Germline CDR1 reads WSHSY; CDR2 reads SAAADI. Trimming shortened V by 6 bases and J by 7 bases, and 10 bases separated the two germline ends.